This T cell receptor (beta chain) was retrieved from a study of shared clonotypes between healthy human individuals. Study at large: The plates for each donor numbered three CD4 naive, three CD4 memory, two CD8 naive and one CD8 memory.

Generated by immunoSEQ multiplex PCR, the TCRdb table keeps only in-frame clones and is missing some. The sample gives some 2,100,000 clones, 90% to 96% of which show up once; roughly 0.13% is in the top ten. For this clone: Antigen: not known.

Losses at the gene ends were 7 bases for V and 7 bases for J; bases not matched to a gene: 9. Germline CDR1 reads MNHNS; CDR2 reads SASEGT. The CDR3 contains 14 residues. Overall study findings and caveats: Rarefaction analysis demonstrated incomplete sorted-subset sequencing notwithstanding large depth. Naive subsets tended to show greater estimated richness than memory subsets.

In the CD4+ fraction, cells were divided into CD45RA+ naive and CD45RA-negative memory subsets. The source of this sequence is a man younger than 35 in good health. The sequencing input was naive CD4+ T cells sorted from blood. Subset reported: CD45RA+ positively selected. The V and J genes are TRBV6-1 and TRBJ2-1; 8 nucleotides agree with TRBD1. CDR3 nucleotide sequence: TGTGCCAGCAATAATGGACAGGGAACAAATGAGCAGTTCTTC. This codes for CASNNGQGTNEQFF.